The 13 T cell receptor beta chains below all came from one sample that was sequenced in a study of shared clonotypes between healthy human individuals. Naive CD8 populations comprised CD45RO-negative cells positively selected for CCR7, excluding terminally differentiated effector memory CD45RA+ cells. Assay used: immunoSEQ multiplex PCR; TCRdb lists only in-frame clones, some missing. Of hundreds of thousands of clones detected, about 98% appear once; the ten largest clones hold 0.3% to 0.35%. What was sequenced was naive CD8+ T cells sorted from blood. The receptors stem from a young man in good health.

This clone was recorded once. The chain employs TRBV4-1 and TRBJ2-3; D gene uncertain. From germline, CDR1 is MGHRA and CDR2 YSYEKL. The length of the CDR3 is 13 residues. Trimming removed 10 bases at V and 2 bases at J, with 13 bases between. CDR3 protein: CATLGRDTDTQYF. In DNA form, the CDR3 reads TGCGCCACCCTCGGGCGAGACACAGATACGCAGTATTTT.

This clone was counted once. V is TRBV27 and J is TRBJ2-7, with 14 nucleotides matching TRBD2. After removal of 2 bases from V and 6 bases from J, the junction contained 6 bases not matched to a gene. There are 16 residues in the CDR3. CDR1 is MNHEY and CDR2 is SMNVEV in the germline V gene (reference sequence). The CDR3 DNA reads TGTGCCAGCAGTTTACTCGGGACTAGCGGGAGTAGCGAGCAGTACTTC. Translated: CASSLLGTSGSSEQYF.

The V gene is TRBV13, the J gene TRBJ2-5; D remains ambiguous. V lost 0 bases and J 5 bases, leaving 10 bases between the germline ends. CDR1 PRHDT and CDR2 FYEKMQ come from the germline V gene (reference sequence). The CDR3 runs 14 residues. CDR3 amino acids: CASSLGLTPETQYF. The CDR3 region has the DNA TGTGCCAGCAGCTTAGGGCTAACACCGGAGACCCAGTACTTC.

This sequence joins TRBV6-6 and TRBJ1-1; no reliable D call. This CDR3 comprises 14 residues. V was trimmed by 2 bases and J by 4 bases, leaving 11 bases between them. The germline V gene has CDR1 MNHNY and CDR2 SVGAGI (reference sequence). The CDR3 sequence is CASSYAPKSTEAFF. CDR3 DNA: TGTGCCAGCAGTTACGCCCCGAAGAGCACTGAAGCTTTCTTT.

With regard to this clone: At the DNA level, this CDR3 is encoded by other sequences in the same sample as well. J is TRBJ2-7 and V is TRBV27; D might be TRBD1 or TRBD2, each matching 5 bases. V lost 1 base and J 2 bases, leaving 6 bases between the germline ends. The CDR3 runs to 13 residues. The germline CDR1 and CDR2 sequences are MNHEY and SMNVEV (reference sequence). CDR3 nucleotide sequence: TGTGCCAGCAGTTTATTGGGGGCCTACGAGCAGTACTTC. Protein sequence: CASSLLGAYEQYF.

This chain joins TRBV15 and TRBJ1-2, with D maybe TRBD1 (6 bases). The CDR3 has 14 residues. The germline V gene has CDR1 LNHNV and CDR2 YYDKDF (reference sequence). Trimming stripped 2 bases from V and 4 bases from J, with 11 bases between. Here the CDR3 DNA reads TGTGCCACCAGCAGAACCGGGACACCCTATGGCTACACCTTC. Residues: CATSRTGTPYGYTF.

The CDR3, as DNA: TGTGCCAGCAGCTCCCTCGGACACCTAGCCGGTAACTATGGCTACACCTTC. It codes for CASSSLGHLAGNYGYTF. This chain joins TRBV7-9 and TRBJ1-2, with D possibly matching TRBD1 (5 bases). CDR1 is SEHNR, CDR2 FQNEAQ, per germline (reference sequence). The CDR3 extends over 17 amino acids. Trimming cost V 4 bases and J 1 base, with 19 bases left between them. The full variable domain, in which reference TRBV7-9 and TRBJ1-2 provide the parts outside the CDR3, is DTGVSQNPRHKITKRGQNVTFRCDPISEHNRLYWYRQTLGQGPEFLTYFQNEAQLEKSRLLSDRFSAERPKGSFSTLEIQRTEQGDSAMYLCASSSLGHLAGNYGYTFGSGTRLTVV.

V is TRBV5-4 and J is TRBJ2-3; D is ambiguous. The V end lost 0 bases, the J end lost 0 bases, and 5 bases lay between the germline ends. CDR1 and CDR2 from the germline V gene are SGHNT and YYREEE (reference sequence). CDR3 size: 14 residues. CDR3 coding DNA: TGTGCCAGCAGCTTGGAACGTAGCACAGATACGCAGTATTTT. Its protein is CASSLERSTDTQYF.

The rearrangement joins TRBV2 to TRBJ2-5, with D unresolved. Trimming pared 8 bases from V and 3 bases from J, leaving 7 bases between. This CDR3 has 11 amino acids. Germline CDR1 and CDR2: SNHLY and FYNNEI. The CDR3 DNA reads as TGTGCCAGCTTCGGAGAAGAGACCCAGTACTTC. The encoded protein is CASFGEETQYF. The full variable domain, rest sourced from reference TRBV2 and TRBJ2-5, is EPEVTQTPSHQVTQMGQEVILRCVPISNHLYFYWYRQILGQKVEFLVSFYNNEISEKSEIFDDQFSVERPDGSNFTLKIRSTKLEDSAMYFCASFGEETQYFGPGTRLLVL.

This clone was counted once. The chain has TRBV6-6 and TRBJ2-3; D ambiguous. There are 11 residues in the CDR3. The germline V gene has CDR1 MNHNY and CDR2 SVGAGI (reference sequence). Trimming pared 6 bases from V and 1 base from J, leaving 2 bases between. The CDR3: CASRGTDTQYF. In DNA form, the CDR3 reads TGTGCCAGCAGGGGCACAGATACGCAGTATTTT.

The chain is built from TRBV5-1 and TRBJ2-7; D possibly corresponds to TRBD2 (6 bases). Germline values: CDR1 SGHRS, CDR2 YFSETQ. The V end was cut by 0 bases, the J end by 2 bases, with 12 bases between. The CDR3 runs to 15 residues. For the CDR3, the DNA is TGCGCCAGCAGCTTGGCGGGGGACCCTACCTACGAGCAGTACTTC. Its protein is CASSLAGDPTYEQYF.

V is TRBV11-2 and J is TRBJ2-7; 9 bases map to TRBD1. Germline lookup yields CDR1 SGHAT and CDR2 FQNNGV. The CDR3 is made up of 14 amino acids. With 3 bases clipped from V and 2 bases from J, the junction kept 2 bases outside the gene matches. The CDR3 loop is CASSFGTGPYEQYF. The CDR3 DNA reads TGTGCCAGCAGCTTCGGGACAGGGCCCTACGAGCAGTACTTC.

This chain connects TRBV27 to TRBJ1-2; 9 bases fit TRBD1. CDR3 size: 15 residues. V dropped 5 bases and J dropped 8; count of bases not matched to a gene: 12. In germline, CDR1 is MNHEY, CDR2 SMNVEV (reference sequence). The DNA of the CDR3 is TGTGCCAGCAGTGCCGGGACAGGGAGATCGCGCGGCTACACCTTC. Translation: CASSAGTGRSRGYTF.